The clone carrying this T cell receptor (beta chain) was seen at least ten times. Time point defined: patch test 1, 2 weeks after DPC sensitization. Treatment given: therapeutic diphenylcyclopropenone sensitization with weekly scalp DPC. This entry is derived from a study of human T cells and chemical hapten exposure. Per germline, CDR1 MNHEY and CDR2 SVGAGI. V lost 6 bases to trimming and J lost 5 bases; unmatched junction nucleotides: 20. There are 19 residues in the CDR3. MiXCR was run by TCRdb on the RACE reads, yielding one entry per CDR3 protein. The data show some 49,000 distinct CDR3 sequences, 9.3% seen once.

The chain combines TRBV6-5 with TRBJ2-5; 11 bases are a match to TRBD2. Sequencing used whole blood, obtained in connection with sensitization to the hapten diphenylcyclopropenone (DPC). The sequence was collected from a woman in her forties or fifties with alopecia areata. Some clones in this sample may be carry-over from other donors' samples. The CDR3 is CASSRRWRTSGLEWETQYF. In DNA, the CDR3 is TGTGCCAGCAGCCGCAGATGGAGGACTAGCGGGCTCGAGTGGGAGACCCAGTACTTC.